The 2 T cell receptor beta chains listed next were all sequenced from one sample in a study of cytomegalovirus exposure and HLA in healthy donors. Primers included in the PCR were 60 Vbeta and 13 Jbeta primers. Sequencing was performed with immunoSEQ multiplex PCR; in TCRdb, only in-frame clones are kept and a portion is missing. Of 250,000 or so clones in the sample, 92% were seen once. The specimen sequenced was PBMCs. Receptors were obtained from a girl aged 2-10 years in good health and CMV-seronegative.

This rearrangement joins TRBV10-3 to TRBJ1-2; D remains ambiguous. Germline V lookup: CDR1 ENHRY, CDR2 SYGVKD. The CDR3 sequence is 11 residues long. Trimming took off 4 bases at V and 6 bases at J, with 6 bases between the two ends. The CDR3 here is CAISGEDGYTF. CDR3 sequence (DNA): TGTGCCATCAGTGGAGAGGATGGCTACACCTTC.

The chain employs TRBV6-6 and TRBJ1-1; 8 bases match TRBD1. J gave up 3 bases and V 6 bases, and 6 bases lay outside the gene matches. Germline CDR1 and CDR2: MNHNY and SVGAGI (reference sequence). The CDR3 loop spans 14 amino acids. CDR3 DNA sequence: TGTGCCAGCAGGGGCGCAGGGGGCGACACTGAAGCTTTCTTT. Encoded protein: CASRGAGGDTEAFF.